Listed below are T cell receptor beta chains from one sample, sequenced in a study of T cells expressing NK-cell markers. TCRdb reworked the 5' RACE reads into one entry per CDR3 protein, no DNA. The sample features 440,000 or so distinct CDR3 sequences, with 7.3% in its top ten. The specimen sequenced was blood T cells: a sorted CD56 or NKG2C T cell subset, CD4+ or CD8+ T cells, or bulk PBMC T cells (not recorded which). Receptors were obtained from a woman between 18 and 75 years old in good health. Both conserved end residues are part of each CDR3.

cdr3_aa: CASSPDPNIANEQFF; j_call: TRBJ2-1; v_call: TRBV7-2
cdr3_aa: CASSIADRRWTEAFF; j_call: TRBJ1-1; v_call: TRBV19
cdr3_aa: CSVVTELETQYF; j_call: TRBJ2-5; v_call: TRBV29-1
cdr3_aa: CATSEGYRETQYF; j_call: TRBJ2-5; v_call: TRBV24-1
cdr3_aa: CAWSVPRDQGQPQHF; j_call: TRBJ1-5; v_call: TRBV30
cdr3_aa: CASSLLGPSHEAFF; j_call: TRBJ1-1; v_call: TRBV28
cdr3_aa: CASSPGLAGEETQYF; j_call: TRBJ2-5; v_call: TRBV11-2
cdr3_aa: CASTPIGGSYNEQFF; j_call: TRBJ2-1; v_call: TRBV28
cdr3_aa: CSAVGGLGYGYTF; j_call: TRBJ1-2; v_call: TRBV20-1
cdr3_aa: CASTSGTANYGYTF; j_call: TRBJ1-2; v_call: TRBV6-1
cdr3_aa: CASSLEAMTGNEQFF; j_call: TRBJ2-1; v_call: TRBV7-9
cdr3_aa: CASSLGQGVAQPQHF; j_call: TRBJ1-5; v_call: TRBV5-6
cdr3_aa: CSARDGLGGDTQYF; j_call: TRBJ2-3; v_call: TRBV20-1
cdr3_aa: CSVEDRQGSITGELFF; j_call: TRBJ2-2; v_call: TRBV29-1
cdr3_aa: CASSWDSLRGPQHF; j_call: TRBJ1-5; v_call: TRBV27
cdr3_aa: CASSLDTGSGANVLTF; j_call: TRBJ2-6; v_call: TRBV7-2
cdr3_aa: CASSLWGDSDTQYF; j_call: TRBJ2-3; v_call: TRBV7-7
cdr3_aa: CASSLGIAGGSFAGELFF; j_call: TRBJ2-2; v_call: TRBV13
cdr3_aa: CASSWRWDTTQYF; j_call: TRBJ2-3; v_call: TRBV7-8
cdr3_aa: CASSHFAGGLRDHTDTQYF; j_call: TRBJ2-3; v_call: TRBV3-1
cdr3_aa: CASSQGANYGYTF; j_call: TRBJ1-2; v_call: TRBV12-3/TRBV12-4
cdr3_aa: CASSTGTETQYF; j_call: TRBJ2-5; v_call: TRBV6-5
cdr3_aa: CASSEPGYAGGKPQHF; j_call: TRBJ1-5; v_call: TRBV25-1
cdr3_aa: CSVEWPAGPSGEQYF; j_call: TRBJ2-7; v_call: TRBV29-1
cdr3_aa: CASSRGFSTGELFF; j_call: TRBJ2-2; v_call: TRBV7-8
cdr3_aa: CASSSLADTQETQYF; j_call: TRBJ2-5; v_call: TRBV28
cdr3_aa: CASSASLPETQYF; j_call: TRBJ2-5; v_call: TRBV7-9
cdr3_aa: CSARALRADNEQFF; j_call: TRBJ2-1; v_call: TRBV20-1
cdr3_aa: CASSFPSGTHNEQFF; j_call: TRBJ2-1; v_call: TRBV12-3/TRBV12-4